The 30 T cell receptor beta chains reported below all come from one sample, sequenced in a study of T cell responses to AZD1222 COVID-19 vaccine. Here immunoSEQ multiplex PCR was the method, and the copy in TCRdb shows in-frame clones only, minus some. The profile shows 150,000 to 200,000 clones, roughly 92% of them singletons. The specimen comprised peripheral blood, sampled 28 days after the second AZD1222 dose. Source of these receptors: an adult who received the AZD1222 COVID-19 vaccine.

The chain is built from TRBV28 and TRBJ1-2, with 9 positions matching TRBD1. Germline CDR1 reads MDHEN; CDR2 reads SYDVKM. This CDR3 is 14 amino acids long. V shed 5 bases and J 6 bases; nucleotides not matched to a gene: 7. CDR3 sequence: CASSPDRGRNGYTF. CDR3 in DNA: TGTGCCAGCAGTCCGGACAGGGGAAGGAATGGCTACACCTTC.

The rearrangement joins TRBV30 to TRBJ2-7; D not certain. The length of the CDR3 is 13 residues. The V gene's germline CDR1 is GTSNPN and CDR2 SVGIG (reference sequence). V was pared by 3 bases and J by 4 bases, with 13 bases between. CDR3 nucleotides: TGTGCCTGGAGCCAGACCGTGTTATACGAGCAGTACTTC. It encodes CAWSQTVLYEQYF. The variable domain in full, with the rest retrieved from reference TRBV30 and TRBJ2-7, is SQTIHQWPATLVQPVGSPLSLECTVEGTSNPNLYWYRQAAGRGLQLLFYSVGIGQISSEVPQNLSASRPQDRQFILSSKKLLLSDSGFYLCAWSQTVLYEQYFGPGTRLTVT.

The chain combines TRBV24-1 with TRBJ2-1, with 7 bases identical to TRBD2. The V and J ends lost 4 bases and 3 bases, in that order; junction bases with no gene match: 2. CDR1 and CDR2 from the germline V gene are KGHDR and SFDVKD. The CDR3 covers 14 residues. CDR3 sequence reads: CATSEAGLYNEQFF. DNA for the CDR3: TGTGCCACCAGTGAAGCGGGACTCTACAATGAGCAGTTCTTC.

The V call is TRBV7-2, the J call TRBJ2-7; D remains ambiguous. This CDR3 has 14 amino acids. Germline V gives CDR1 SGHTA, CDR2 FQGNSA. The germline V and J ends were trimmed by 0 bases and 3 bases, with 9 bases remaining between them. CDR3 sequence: CASSLARAFYEQYF. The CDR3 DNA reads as TGTGCCAGCAGCTTAGCTAGAGCTTTCTACGAGCAGTACTTC.

In nucleotides, the CDR3 is TGCGCCAGCAGCTTGGGTGGTTGGACAGGCAGCTATGGCTACACCTTC. Translated: CASSLGGWTGSYGYTF. This chain links TRBV5-1 with TRBJ1-2, with TRBD1 identical over 7 bases. Losses at the gene ends were 0 bases for V and 4 bases for J; bases not matched to a gene: 9. This CDR3 has 16 amino acids. The V gene's germline CDR1 is SGHRS and CDR2 YFSETQ.

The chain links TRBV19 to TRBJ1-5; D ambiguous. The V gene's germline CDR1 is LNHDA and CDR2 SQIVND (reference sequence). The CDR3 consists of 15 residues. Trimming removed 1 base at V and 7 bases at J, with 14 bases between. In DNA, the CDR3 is TGTGCCAGTAGTATAGTCTTCGCAGAGAACCAGCCCCAGCATTTT. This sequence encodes CASSIVFAENQPQHF.

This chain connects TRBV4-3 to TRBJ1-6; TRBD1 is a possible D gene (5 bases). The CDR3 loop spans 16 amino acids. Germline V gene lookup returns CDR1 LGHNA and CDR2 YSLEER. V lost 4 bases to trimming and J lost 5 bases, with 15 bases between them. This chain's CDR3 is CASSLGGAADNSPLHF. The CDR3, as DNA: TGCGCCAGCAGCCTGGGCGGGGCGGCTGATAATTCACCCCTCCACTTT.

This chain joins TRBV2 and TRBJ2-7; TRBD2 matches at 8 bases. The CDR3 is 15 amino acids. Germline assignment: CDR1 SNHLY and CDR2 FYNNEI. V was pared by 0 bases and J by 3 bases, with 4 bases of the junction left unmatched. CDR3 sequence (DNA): TGTGCCAGCAGTGAAGCGGGACTAGGGGACTACGAGCAGTACTTC. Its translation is CASSEAGLGDYEQYF.

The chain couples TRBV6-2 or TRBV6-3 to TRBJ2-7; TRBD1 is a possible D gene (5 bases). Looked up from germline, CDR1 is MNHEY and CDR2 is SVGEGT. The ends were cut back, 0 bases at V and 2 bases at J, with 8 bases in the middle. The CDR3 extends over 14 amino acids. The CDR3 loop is CASSYSNRPYEQYF. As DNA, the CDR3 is TGTGCCAGCAGTTACTCGAACAGGCCCTACGAGCAGTACTTC.

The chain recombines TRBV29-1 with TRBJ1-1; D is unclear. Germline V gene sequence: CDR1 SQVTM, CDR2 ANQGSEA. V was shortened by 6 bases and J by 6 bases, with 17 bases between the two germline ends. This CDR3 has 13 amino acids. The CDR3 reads CSVATRLGPEAFF. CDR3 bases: TGCAGCGTGGCCACCAGGTTGGGCCCTGAAGCTTTCTTT.

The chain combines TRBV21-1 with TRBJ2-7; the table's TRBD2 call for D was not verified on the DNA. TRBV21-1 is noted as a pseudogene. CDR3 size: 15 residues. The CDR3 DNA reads TGTGCCAGAAGGGGTTGGCGTGGGACTTACTACGAGCAGTACTTC. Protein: CARRGWRGTYYEQYF.

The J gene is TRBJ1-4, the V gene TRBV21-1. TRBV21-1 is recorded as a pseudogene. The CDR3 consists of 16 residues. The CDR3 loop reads CASSPSRAALYEKLFF. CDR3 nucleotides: TGTGCCAGCAGTCCCTCGAGGGCCGCACTGTACGAAAAACTGTTTTTT.

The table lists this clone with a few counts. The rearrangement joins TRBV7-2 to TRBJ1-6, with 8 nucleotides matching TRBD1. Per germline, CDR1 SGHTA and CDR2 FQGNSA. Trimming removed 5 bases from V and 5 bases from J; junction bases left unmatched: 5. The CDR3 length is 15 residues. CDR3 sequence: CASSLRTGNNSPLHF. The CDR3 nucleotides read TGTGCCAGCAGCCTCCGGACAGGGAATAATTCACCCCTCCACTTT.

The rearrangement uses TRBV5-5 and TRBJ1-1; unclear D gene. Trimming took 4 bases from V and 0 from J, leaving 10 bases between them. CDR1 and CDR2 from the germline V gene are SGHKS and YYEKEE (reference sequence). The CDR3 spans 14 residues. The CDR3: CASSGHGMNTEAFF. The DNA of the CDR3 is TGTGCCAGCAGCGGTCACGGAATGAACACTGAAGCTTTCTTT.

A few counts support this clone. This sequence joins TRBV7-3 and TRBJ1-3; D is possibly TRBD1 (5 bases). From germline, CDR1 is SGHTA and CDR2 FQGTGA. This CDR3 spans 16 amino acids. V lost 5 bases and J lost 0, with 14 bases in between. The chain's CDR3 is CASSPTYGGSGNTIYF. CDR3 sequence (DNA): TGTGCCAGCAGCCCCACCTATGGGGGCTCTGGAAACACCATATATTTT.

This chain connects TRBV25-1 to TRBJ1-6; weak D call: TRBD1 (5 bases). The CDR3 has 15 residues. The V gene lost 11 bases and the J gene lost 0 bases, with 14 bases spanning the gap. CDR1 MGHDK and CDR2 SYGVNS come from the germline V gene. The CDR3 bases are TGTGCCTCGGGTTCAGGGAGCTCCTATAATTCACCCCTCCACTTT. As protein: CASGSGSSYNSPLHF.

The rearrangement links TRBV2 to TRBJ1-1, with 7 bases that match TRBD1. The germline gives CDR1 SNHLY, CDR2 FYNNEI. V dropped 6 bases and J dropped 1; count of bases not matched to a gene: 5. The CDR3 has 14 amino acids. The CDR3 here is CASSRQGRNTEAFF. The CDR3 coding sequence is TGTGCCAGCAGCCGACAGGGCCGGAACACTGAAGCTTTCTTT.

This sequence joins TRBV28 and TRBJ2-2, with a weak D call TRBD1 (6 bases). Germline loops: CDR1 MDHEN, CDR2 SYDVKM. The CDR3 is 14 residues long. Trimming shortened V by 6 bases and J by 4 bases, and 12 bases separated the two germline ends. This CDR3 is CASRTGTLTGELFF. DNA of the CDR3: TGTGCCAGCAGAACCGGGACACTCACCGGGGAGCTGTTTTTT.

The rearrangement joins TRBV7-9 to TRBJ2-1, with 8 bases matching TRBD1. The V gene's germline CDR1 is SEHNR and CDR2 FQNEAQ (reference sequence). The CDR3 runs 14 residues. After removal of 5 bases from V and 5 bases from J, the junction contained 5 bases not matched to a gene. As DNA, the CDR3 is TGTGCCAGCAGCCCCCAGACAGGGGACAATGAGCAGTTCTTC. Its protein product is CASSPQTGDNEQFF.

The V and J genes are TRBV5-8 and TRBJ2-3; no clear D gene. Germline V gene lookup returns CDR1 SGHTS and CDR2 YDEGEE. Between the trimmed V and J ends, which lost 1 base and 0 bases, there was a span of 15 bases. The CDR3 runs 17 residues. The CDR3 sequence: CASSLRIIFGSTDTQYF. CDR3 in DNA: TGTGCCAGCAGCTTGAGAATCATATTCGGGAGCACAGATACGCAGTATTTT.

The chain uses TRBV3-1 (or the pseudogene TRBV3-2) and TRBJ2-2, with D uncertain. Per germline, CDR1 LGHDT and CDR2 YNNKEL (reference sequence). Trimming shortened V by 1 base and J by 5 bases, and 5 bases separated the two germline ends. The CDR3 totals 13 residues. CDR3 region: CASSQGGTGELFF. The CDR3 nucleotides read TGTGCCAGCAGCCAAGGGGGAACCGGGGAGCTGTTTTTT.

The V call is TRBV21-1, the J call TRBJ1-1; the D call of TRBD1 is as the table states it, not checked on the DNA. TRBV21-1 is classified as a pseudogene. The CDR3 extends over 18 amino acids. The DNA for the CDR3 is TGTGCCAGCAGCATACCATACGACAGACGATGGATGAACACTGAAGCTTTCTTT. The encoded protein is CASSIPYDRRWMNTEAFF.

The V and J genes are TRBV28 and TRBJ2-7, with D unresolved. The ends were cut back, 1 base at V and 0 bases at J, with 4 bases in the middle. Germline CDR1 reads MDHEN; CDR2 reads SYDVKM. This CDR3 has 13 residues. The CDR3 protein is CASSLFGSYEQYF. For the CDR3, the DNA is TGTGCCAGCAGTTTATTCGGCTCCTACGAGCAGTACTTC.

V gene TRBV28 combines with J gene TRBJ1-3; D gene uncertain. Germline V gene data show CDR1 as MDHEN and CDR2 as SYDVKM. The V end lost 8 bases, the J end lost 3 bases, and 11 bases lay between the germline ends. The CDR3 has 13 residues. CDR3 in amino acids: CASSGNNGNTIYF. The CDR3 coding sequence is TGTGCCAGCTCCGGAAATAATGGAAACACCATATATTTT.

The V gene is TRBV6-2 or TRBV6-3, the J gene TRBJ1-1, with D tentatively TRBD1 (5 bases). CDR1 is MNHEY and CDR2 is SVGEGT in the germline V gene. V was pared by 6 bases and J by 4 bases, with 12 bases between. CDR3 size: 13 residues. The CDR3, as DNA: TGTGCCAGCAGCCCCCGGGGGGTCACTGAAGCTTTCTTT. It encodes CASSPRGVTEAFF.

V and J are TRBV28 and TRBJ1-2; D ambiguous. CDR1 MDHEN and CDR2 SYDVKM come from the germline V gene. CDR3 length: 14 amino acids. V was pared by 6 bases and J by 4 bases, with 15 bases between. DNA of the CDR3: TGTGCCAGCAGCCGTGACGGAGCCCTCTATGGCTACACCTTC. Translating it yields CASSRDGALYGYTF.

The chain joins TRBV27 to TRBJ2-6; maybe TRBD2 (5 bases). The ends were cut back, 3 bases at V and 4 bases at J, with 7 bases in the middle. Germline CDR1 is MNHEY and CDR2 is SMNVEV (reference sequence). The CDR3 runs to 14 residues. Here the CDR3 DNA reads TGTGCCAGCAGTTTCCGGGGAGGGGCCAACGTCCTGACTTTC. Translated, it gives CASSFRGGANVLTF.

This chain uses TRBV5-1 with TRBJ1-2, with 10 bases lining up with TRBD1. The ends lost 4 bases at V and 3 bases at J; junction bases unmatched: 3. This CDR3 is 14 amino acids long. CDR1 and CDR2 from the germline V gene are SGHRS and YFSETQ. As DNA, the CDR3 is TGCGCCAGCAGCCCGGGGACAGGGGACTATGGCTACACCTTC. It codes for CASSPGTGDYGYTF.

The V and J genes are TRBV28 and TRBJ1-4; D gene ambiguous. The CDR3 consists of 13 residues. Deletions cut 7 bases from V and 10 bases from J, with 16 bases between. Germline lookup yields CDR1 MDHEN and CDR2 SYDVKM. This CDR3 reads CASTTIVRVKLFF. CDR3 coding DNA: TGTGCCAGCACCACAATTGTGAGAGTAAAACTGTTTTTT.

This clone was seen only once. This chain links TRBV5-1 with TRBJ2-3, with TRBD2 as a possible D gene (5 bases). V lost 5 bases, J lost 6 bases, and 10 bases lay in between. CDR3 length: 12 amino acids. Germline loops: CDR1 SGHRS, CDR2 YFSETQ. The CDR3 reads CASRGVYDTQYF. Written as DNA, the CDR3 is TGCGCCAGCAGGGGAGTTTACGATACGCAGTATTTT.